This TCR beta chain came from a study of cytomegalovirus exposure and HLA in healthy donors. Study observations and caveats: The authors enumerated roughly 160 TCR beta chains as linked to cytomegalovirus.

Nominally healthy donors provided the samples, though records likely missed some immune exposures. The CDR3 is 16 residues long. Germline CDR1 and CDR2: MDHEN and SYDVKM. V trimming: 4 bases; J trimming: 2 bases; junction bases outside the gene matches: 9. As concerns this clone: Antigen unknown.

PCR involved 60 Vbeta and 13 Jbeta primers. This table comes from immunoSEQ multiplex PCR, and its TCRdb copy is limited to in-frame clones, with some not included. The repertoire holds roughly 120,000 clones, approximately 81% seen once, with roughly 2.2% in the top ten. The chain combines TRBV28 with TRBJ2-7; 9 nucleotides match TRBD1. Material for sequencing was PBMCs. This clonotype was sampled from a woman aged 40 to 49 in good health and CMV-seronegative. The CDR3 region is CASSSLVRTGAYEQYF. The CDR3 DNA reads as TGTGCCAGCAGTTCGTTAGTCCGGACAGGGGCCTACGAGCAGTACTTC.